The 6 T cell receptor beta chains listed next were all sequenced from one sample in a study of blood T cell repertoires in COVID-19. Clones were read by immunoSEQ multiplex PCR, and TCRdb kept only the in-frame ones, dropping some. The sample shows a few hundred thousand clones, 89% of them seen only once. What was sequenced was peripheral blood. These TCRs come from a woman aged 40 to 50 who had recovered from COVID-19.

The chain joins TRBV11-3 to TRBJ2-3; TRBD2 agrees at 9 bases. V lost 3 bases, J lost 0 bases, and 7 bases stayed unmatched. In germline, CDR1 is SGHNT, CDR2 YENEEA. The length of the CDR3 is 17 residues. This CDR3 reads CASSFLAGVTSTDTQYF. In DNA form, the CDR3 reads TGTGCCAGCAGCTTCTTAGCGGGAGTTACTAGCACAGATACGCAGTATTTT.

This chain uses TRBV6-1 with TRBJ1-5, with TRBD1 matching 7 bases. The V gene end was trimmed by 3 bases and the J gene end by 5 bases; junction bases not matched to a gene: 4. The CDR3 has 14 amino acids. The germline gives CDR1 MNHNS, CDR2 SASEGT. This chain's CDR3 is CASSEGTADQPQHF. The CDR3 nucleotides read TGTGCCAGCAGTGAGGGGACAGCAGATCAGCCCCAGCATTTT.

The CDR3 DNA sequence: TGTGCCAGCAGCTTAGTCTTTCGGAGCGGGAGTTCTTCCTACAATGAGCAGTTCTTC. It specifies CASSLVFRSGSSSYNEQFF. The gene calls are TRBV11-2 and TRBJ2-1, with 8 bases fitting TRBD2. Germline values: CDR1 SGHAT, CDR2 FQNNGV. The CDR3 has 19 residues. Trimming removed 1 base from V and 1 base from J; junction bases left unmatched: 12.

This chain uses TRBV18 with TRBJ2-7; D is undetermined. Trimming shortened V by 6 bases and J by 2 bases, and 8 bases separated the two germline ends. The CDR3 runs 12 residues. In germline, CDR1 is KGHSH, CDR2 LQKENI. CDR3 residues: CASSLDPYEQYF. CDR3 nucleotides: TGTGCCAGCTCCCTAGACCCCTACGAGCAGTACTTC. Full variable domain (outside the CDR3, taken from reference TRBV18 and TRBJ2-7): NAGVMQNPRHLVRRRGQEARLRCSPMKGHSHVYWYRQLPEEGLKFMVYLQKENIIDESGMPKERFSAEFPKEGPSILRIQQVVRGDSAAYFCASSLDPYEQYFGPGTRLTVT.

A note on this clone: Other DNA sequences in this sample translate to the same CDR3. The rearrangement links TRBV5-1 to TRBJ2-6; unclear D gene. Germline V gene data show CDR1 as SGHRS and CDR2 as YFSETQ. V lost 4 bases to trimming and J lost 1 base, with 3 bases between them. This CDR3 has 13 residues. For the CDR3, the DNA is TGCGCCAGCAGCCCTTCTGGGGCCAACGTCCTGACTTTC. This sequence encodes CASSPSGANVLTF.

V gene TRBV5-1 combines with J gene TRBJ1-1; 7 bases are a match to TRBD1. CDR3 length: 16 amino acids. Germline CDR1 reads SGHRS; CDR2 reads YFSETQ. V was clipped by 0 bases and J by 3 bases; unmatched bases: 8. The DNA of the CDR3 is TGCGCCAGCAGCTTGGAAGGGGGCGGTCAGTACACTGAAGCTTTCTTT. Residues: CASSLEGGGQYTEAFF.